Listed below are T cell receptor beta chains from one sample, sequenced in a study of OX40 agonist ivuxolimab in advanced cancers. Using immunoSEQ multiplex PCR, the repertoire was profiled, and TCRdb retains in-frame clones only, with some absent. Of around 140,000 clones listed, roughly nine tenths are singletons. This specimen consisted of CD4+ or CD8+ T cells sorted from blood, obtained in a trial of the OX40 agonist ivuxolimab. The source is an adult with an advanced solid tumor such as melanoma, head and neck, liver or kidney cancer. Both conserved end residues are part of each CDR3. D genes are given only for firm matches. Size values are once, few and many counts, or a class for expanded clones, and some rows have none.

j_call,clone_size,d_call,v_call,cdr3_nt,cdr3_aa
TRBJ1-1,NA,NA,TRBV20-1,TGCAGTGCTCGCATGAACACTGAAGCTTTCTTT,CSARMNTEAFF
TRBJ2-1,once,NA,TRBV7-3,TGTGCCAGCAGCTTTCTCGGGACTCCAGGCGATGAGCAGTTCTTC,CASSFLGTPGDEQFF
TRBJ2-1,NA,TRBD1,TRBV28,TGTGCCAGCAGTTCAGAAAAGACAGGGGCCTACAATGAGCAGTTCTTC,CASSSEKTGAYNEQFF
TRBJ2-2,NA,TRBD2,TRBV6-6,TGTGCCAGCAGTAAGACTAGCGGGACGAACACCGGGGAGCTGTTTTTT,CASSKTSGTNTGELFF
TRBJ1-4,NA,TRBD1,TRBV28,TGTGCCAGCAGTTTAGACAGGGGGCAAAAACTGTTTTTT,CASSLDRGQKLFF
TRBJ2-3,NA,NA,TRBV7-6,TGTGCCAGCAGCTTAGTTGGGTCGGGGACAGATACGCAGTATTTT,CASSLVGSGTDTQYF
TRBJ2-7,NA,NA,TRBV11-2,TGTGCCAGCAGACAATCCGGGACAAGCCTCTACGAGCAGTACTTC,CASRQSGTSLYEQYF
TRBJ2-3,NA,NA,TRBV7-2,TGTGCCAGCAGCTTAGGAGACAGACTTAGCACAGATACGCAGTATTTT,CASSLGDRLSTDTQYF
TRBJ2-3,NA,NA,TRBV14,TGTGCCAGCAGCCTCTGGACTAGCACAGATACGCAGTATTTT,CASSLWTSTDTQYF
TRBJ2-2,NA,TRBD2,TRBV5-4,TGCGCCAGCAGCCAAGCGTTGGGTAGCGGGAGGGCCTCCGGGGAGCTGTTTTTT,CASSQALGSGRASGELFF
TRBJ2-2,NA,TRBD2,TRBV9,TGTGCCAGCAGCCCCCGGACTAGCGGGAGTACCGGGGAGCTGTTTTTT,CASSPRTSGSTGELFF
TRBJ2-3,NA,TRBD2,TRBV7-2,TGTGCCAGCAGCTCGACCCTACTAGCGACAGCGACGTATTTT,CASSSTLLATATYF
TRBJ2-7,NA,TRBD1,TRBV29-1,TGCAGCGTTGATTCGGGACAGGGGCTCTACGAGCAGTACTTC,CSVDSGQGLYEQYF
TRBJ1-5,NA,NA,TRBV5-8,TGTGCCAGCAGCTTTGGACAGAATCAGCCCCAGCATTTT,CASSFGQNQPQHF
TRBJ2-1,NA,NA,TRBV5-1,TGCGCCAGCAGCTTGGCCGGCAGCTCCTACAATGAGCAGTTCTTC,CASSLAGSSYNEQFF
TRBJ2-4,NA,NA,TRBV7-2,TGTGCCAGCAGCTTAGCGATAGGGAACATTCAGTACTTC,CASSLAIGNIQYF
TRBJ2-1,once,NA,TRBV6-6,TGTGCCAGCACCAAGCGGGCCCTCGGTGAGCAGTTCTTC,CASTKRALGEQFF
TRBJ1-3,NA,NA,TRBV6-5,TGTGCCAGCAGTTACTTGGGCGGAAACACCATATATTTT,CASSYLGGNTIYF
TRBJ2-5,NA,NA,TRBV7-2,TGTGCCAGCAGCTTAGCCAGGGGAAAAGAGACCCAGTACTTC,CASSLARGKETQYF
TRBJ2-1,NA,NA,TRBV27,TGTGCCAGCATGCCCCCTGGGACTCTAGCCTACAATGAGCAGTTCTTC,CASMPPGTLAYNEQFF
TRBJ2-6,NA,TRBD1,TRBV4-3,TGCGCCAGCAGCCAAGAGGTGCTATGGGGACAGGGGGTTCCTGGGGCCAACGTCCTGACTTTC,CASSQEVLWGQGVPGANVLTF
TRBJ2-5,NA,NA,TRBV11-2,TGTGCCAGCAGCCCAGGGGACGTGACCCAGTACTTC,CASSPGDVTQYF